This record looks at one T cell receptor (beta chain) sequence and its context. Its antigen is not known. The CDR3 is 15 residues long. Germline CDR1 is MNHEY and CDR2 is SVGAGI. After removal of 7 bases from V and 3 bases from J, the junction contained 11 bases not matched to a gene. TCRdb's copy holds only in-frame clones and misses some; the assay was immunoSEQ multiplex PCR. The data contain 26,000 or so clones, roughly 80% of them seen just once; the ten biggest clones take up roughly 18%. This entry belongs to a study of CD4 T cells in relation to SARS-CoV-2 and coronaviruses. The unexposed donors gave CD4+ T cells in 2011-2018, prior to COVID-19. CD4+ T cells were isolated from the cells after 10 days of culture.

Sequences were obtained from CD4+ T cells from PBMCs, cultured in vitro. This rearrangement joins TRBV6-5 to TRBJ1-2; TRBD1 matches at 7 bases. This receptor was taken from a human donor in good health. The CDR3 loop reads CASTEARDSHYGYTF. The CDR3 bases are TGTGCCAGCACCGAGGCCCGGGACAGCCACTATGGCTACACCTTC.